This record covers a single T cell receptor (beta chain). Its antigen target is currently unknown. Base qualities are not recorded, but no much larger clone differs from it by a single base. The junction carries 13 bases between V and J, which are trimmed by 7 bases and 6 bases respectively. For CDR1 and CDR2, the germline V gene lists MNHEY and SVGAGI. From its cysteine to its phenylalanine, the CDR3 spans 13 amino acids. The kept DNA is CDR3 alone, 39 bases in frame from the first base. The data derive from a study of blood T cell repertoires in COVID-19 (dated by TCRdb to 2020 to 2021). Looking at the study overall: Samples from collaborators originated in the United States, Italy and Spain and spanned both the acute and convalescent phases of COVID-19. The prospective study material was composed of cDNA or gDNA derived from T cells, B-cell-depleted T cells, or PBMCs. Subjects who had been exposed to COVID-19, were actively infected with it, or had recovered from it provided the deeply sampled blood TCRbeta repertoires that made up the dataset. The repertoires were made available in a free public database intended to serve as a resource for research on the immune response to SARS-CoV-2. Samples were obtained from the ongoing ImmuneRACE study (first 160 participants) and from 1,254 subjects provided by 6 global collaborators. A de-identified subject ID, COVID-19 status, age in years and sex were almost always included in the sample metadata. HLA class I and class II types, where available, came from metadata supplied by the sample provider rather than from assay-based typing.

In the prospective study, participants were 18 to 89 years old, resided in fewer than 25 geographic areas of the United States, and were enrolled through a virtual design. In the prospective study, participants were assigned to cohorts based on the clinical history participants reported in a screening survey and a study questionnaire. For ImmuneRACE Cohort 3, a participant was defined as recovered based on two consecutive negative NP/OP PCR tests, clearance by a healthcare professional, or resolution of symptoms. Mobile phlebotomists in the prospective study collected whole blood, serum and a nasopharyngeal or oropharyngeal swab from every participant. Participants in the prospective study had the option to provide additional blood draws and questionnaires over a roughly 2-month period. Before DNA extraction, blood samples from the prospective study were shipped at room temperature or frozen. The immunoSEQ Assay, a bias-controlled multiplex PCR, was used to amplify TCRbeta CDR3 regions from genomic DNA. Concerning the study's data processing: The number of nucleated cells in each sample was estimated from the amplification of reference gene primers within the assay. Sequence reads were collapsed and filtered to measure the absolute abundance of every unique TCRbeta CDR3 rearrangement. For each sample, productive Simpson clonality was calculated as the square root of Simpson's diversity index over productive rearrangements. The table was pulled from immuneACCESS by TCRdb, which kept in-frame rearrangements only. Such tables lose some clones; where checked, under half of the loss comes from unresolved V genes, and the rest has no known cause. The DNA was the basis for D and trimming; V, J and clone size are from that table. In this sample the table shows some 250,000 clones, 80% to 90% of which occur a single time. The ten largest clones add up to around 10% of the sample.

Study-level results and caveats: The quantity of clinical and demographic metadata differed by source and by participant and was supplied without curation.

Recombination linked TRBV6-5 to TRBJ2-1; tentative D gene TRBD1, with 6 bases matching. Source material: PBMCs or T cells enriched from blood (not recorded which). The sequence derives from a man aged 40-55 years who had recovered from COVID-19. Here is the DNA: TGTGCCAGCACCCAACAGGGTGGCAATGAGCAGTTCTTC. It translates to CASTQQGGNEQFF.